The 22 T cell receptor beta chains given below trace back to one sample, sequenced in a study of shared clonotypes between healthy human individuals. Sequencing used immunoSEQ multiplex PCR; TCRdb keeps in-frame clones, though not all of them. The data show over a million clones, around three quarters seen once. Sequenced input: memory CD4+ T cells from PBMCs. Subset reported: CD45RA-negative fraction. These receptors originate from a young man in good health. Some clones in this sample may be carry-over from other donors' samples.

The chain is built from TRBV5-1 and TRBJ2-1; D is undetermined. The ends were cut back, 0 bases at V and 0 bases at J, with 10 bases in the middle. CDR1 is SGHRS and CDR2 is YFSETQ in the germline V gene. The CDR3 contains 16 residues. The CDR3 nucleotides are TGCGCCAGCAGCTTGGTGGGCCAGAGCTCCTACAATGAGCAGTTCTTC. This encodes CASSLVGQSSYNEQFF.

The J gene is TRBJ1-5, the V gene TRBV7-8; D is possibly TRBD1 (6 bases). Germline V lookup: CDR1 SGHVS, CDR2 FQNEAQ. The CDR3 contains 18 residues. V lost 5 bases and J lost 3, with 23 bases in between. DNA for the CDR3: TGTGCCAGCAGCCGAGGCGTTTGGTCAGGGGATTCCAATCAGCCCCAGCATTTT. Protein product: CASSRGVWSGDSNQPQHF.

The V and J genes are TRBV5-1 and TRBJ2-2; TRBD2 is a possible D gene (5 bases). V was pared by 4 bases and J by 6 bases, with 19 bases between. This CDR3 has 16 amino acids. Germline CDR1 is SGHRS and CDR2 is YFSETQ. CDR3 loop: CASSVQPGPRAGELFF. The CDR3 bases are TGCGCCAGCAGCGTGCAGCCGGGCCCGAGGGCCGGGGAGCTGTTTTTT.

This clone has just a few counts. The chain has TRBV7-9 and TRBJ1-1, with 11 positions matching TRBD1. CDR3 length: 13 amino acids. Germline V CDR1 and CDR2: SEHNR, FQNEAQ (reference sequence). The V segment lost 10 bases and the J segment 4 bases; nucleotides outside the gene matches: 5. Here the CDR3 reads CAMGQGVPTEAFF. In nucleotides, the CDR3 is TGTGCCATGGGACAGGGGGTTCCCACTGAAGCTTTCTTT.

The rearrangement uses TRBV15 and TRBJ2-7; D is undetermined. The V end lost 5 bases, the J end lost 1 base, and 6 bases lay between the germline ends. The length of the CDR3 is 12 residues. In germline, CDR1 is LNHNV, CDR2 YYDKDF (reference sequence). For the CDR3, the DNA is TGTGCCACCAGCTGGAGTTCCTACGAGCAGTACTTC. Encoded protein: CATSWSSYEQYF.

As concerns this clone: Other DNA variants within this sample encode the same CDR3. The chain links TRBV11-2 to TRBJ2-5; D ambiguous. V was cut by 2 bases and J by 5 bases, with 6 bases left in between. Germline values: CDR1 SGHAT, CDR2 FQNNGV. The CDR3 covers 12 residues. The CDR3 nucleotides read TGTGCCAGCAGCTTATCCCGCGAGACCCAGTACTTC. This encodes CASSLSRETQYF.

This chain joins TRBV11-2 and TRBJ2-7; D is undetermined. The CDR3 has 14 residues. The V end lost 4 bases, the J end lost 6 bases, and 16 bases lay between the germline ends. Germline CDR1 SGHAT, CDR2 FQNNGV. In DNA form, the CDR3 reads TGTGCCAGCAGCTCTACCCCAGGTTCCGCCGAGCAGTACTTC. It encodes CASSSTPGSAEQYF. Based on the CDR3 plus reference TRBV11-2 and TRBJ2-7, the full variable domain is EAGVAQSPRYKIIEKRQSVAFWCNPISGHATLYWYQQILGQGPKLLIQFQNNGVVDDSQLPKDRFSAERLKGVDSTLKIQPAKLEDSAVYLCASSSTPGSAEQYFGPGTRLTVT.

Here the CDR3 reads CASSLGGPLGNTIYF. The CDR3 nucleotides read TGCGCCAGCAGCTTGGGAGGCCCACTAGGAAACACCATATATTTT. The V call is TRBV5-1, the J call TRBJ1-3, with D hard to call. This CDR3 has 15 residues. The V gene lost 0 bases and the J gene lost 4 bases, with 11 bases spanning the gap. Germline-derived CDR1 and CDR2 are SGHRS and YFSETQ.

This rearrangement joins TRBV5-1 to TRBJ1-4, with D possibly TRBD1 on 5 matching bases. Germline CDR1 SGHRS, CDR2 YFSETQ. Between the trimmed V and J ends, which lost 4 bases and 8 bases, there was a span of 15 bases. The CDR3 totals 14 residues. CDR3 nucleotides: TGCGCCAGCAGCAGGGGCGGATGGGAGGAAAAACTGTTTTTT. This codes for CASSRGGWEEKLFF.

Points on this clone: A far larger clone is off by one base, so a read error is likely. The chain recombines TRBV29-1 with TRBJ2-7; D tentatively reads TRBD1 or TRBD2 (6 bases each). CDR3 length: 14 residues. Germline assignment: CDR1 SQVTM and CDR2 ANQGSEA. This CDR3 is CSVGAGREPYKQYF. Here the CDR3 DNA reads TGCAGCGTGGGGGCTGGGCGGGAACCCTACAAGCAGTACTTC.

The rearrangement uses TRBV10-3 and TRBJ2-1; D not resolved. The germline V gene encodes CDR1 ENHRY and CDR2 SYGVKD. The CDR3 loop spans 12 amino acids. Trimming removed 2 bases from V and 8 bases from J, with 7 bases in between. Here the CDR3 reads CAISERWDEQFF. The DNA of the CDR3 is TGTGCCATCAGTGAGAGGTGGGATGAGCAGTTCTTC.

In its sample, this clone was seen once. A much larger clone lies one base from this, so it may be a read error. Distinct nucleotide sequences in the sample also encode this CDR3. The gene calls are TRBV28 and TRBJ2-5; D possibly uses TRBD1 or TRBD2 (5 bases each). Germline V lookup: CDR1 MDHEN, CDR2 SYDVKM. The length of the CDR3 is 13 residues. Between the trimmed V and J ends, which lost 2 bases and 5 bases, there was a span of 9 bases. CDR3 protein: CASSLGGGETQYF. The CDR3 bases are TGTGCCAGCAGTTTAGGGGGTGGGGAGACCCAGTACTTC.

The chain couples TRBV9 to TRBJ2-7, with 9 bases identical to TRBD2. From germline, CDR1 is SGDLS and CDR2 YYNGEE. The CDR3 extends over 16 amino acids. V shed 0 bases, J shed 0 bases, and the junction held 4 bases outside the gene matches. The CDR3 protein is CASSVGGSGSSYEQYF. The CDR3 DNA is TGTGCCAGCAGCGTAGGGGGTAGCGGGAGCTCCTACGAGCAGTACTTC.

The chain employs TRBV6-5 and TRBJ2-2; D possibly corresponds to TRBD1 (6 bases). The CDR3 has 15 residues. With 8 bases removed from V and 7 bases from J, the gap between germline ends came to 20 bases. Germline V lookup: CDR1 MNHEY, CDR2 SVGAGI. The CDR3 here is CASGQWGVSGGELFF. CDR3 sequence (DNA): TGTGCCAGCGGACAGTGGGGAGTCAGCGGCGGGGAGCTGTTTTTT.

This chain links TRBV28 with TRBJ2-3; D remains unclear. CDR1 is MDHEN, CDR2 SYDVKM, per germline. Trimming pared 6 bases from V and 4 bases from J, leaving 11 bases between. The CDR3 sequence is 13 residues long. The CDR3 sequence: CASSPNRPDTQYF. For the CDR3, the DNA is TGTGCCAGCAGCCCTAATCGCCCAGATACGCAGTATTTT.

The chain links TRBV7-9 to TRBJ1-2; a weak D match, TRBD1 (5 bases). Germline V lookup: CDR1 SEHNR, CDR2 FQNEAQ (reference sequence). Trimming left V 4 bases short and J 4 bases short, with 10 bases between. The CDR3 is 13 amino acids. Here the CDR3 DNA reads TGTGCCAGCAGCTCGCCTCAGGGCTATGGCTACACCTTC. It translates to CASSSPQGYGYTF.

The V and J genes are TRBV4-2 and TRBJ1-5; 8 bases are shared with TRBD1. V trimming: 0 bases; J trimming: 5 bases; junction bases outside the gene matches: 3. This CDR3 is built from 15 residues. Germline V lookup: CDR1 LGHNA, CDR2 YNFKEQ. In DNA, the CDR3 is TGTGCCAGCAGCCAAGACGACAGGGGCGATCAGCCCCAGCATTTT. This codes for CASSQDDRGDQPQHF.

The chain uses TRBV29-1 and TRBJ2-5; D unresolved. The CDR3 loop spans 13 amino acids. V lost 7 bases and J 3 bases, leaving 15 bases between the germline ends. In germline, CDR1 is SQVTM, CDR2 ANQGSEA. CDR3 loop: CSEMALREETQYF. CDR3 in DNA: TGCAGCGAGATGGCCCTACGGGAAGAGACCCAGTACTTC. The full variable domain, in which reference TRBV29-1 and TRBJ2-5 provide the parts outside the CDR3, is SAVISQKPSRDICQRGTSLTIQCQVDSQVTMMFWYRQQPGQSLTLIATANQGSEATYESGFVIDKFPISRPNLTFSTLTVSNMSPEDSSIYLCSEMALREETQYFGPGTRLLVL.

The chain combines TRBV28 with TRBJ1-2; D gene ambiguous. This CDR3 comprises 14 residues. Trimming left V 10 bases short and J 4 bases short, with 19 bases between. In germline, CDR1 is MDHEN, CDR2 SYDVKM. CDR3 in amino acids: CATLSLPGSYGYTF. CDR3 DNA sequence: TGTGCCACCCTGAGCCTCCCCGGATCCTATGGCTACACCTTC.

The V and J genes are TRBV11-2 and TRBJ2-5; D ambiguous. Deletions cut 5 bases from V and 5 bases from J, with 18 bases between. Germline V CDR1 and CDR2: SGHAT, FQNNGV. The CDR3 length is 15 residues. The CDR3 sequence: CASSRSVQPHETQYF. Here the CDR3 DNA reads TGTGCCAGCAGCCGGTCGGTCCAACCGCACGAGACCCAGTACTTC.

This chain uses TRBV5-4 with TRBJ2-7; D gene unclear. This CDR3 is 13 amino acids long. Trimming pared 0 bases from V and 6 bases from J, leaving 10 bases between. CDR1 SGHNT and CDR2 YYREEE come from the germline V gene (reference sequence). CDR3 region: CASSLAGPGEQYF. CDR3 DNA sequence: TGTGCCAGCAGCTTGGCCGGGCCCGGCGAGCAGTACTTC.

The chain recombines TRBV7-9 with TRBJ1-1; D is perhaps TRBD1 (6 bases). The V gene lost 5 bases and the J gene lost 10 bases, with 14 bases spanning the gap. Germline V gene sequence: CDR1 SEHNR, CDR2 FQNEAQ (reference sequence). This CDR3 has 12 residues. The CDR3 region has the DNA TGTGCCAGCAGCCCCGAGGGGGGGGTAGCTTTCTTT. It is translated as CASSPEGGVAFF.